The subject of this entry is one T cell receptor beta chain. RNA was extracted with the RNeasy kit, and a quantity of about 0.45 to 1 ug was reverse transcribed using random hexamers. A multiplex approach, immunoSEQ multiplex PCR, amplified TCR beta CDR3 across 54 Vbeta and 13 Jbeta. TCRdb analysed the immunoSEQ multiplex PCR reads with MiXCR anew, one entry per CDR3 protein. The repertoire holds 50,000 or so distinct CDR3 sequences, with 80% to 95% as singletons. The sample belongs to a study of CD8 T cells in Susac syndrome. Germline lookup yields CDR1 SGHTA and CDR2 FQGNSA. The trim removed 4 bases at V and 4 bases at J, leaving 7 bases unmatched. The CDR3 has 15 amino acids. TCR beta sequencing covered blood CD8+ and CD4+ T cells. TEMRA cells were FACS-enriched, with CD8+ and CD4+ T cells isolated negatively.

The sequence came from a human donor in good health. The specimen sequenced was CD8+ T cells from PBMCs. The chain couples TRBV7-2 to TRBJ2-7; TRBD1 aligns across 10 bases. CDR3 DNA sequence: TGTGCCAGCAGCTCGGTAGGGACAGGGGTTTACGAGCAGTACTTC. Translating gives CASSSVGTGVYEQYF. The full variable domain, rest sourced from reference TRBV7-2 and TRBJ2-7, is GAGVSQSPSNKVTEKGKDVELRCDPISGHTALYWYRQSLGQGLEFLIYFQGNSAPDKSGLPSDRFSAERTGGSVSTLTIQRTQQEDSAVYLCASSSVGTGVYEQYFGPGTRLTVT.